The table lists the clone carrying this TCR beta chain with a few counts. The antigen is not known. A read error may be the cause here, since a much bigger clone is one base away. TCRdb called the 5' RACE reads again in MiXCR, with one record for every CDR3 protein. The sample has 400,000 to 500,000 distinct CDR3 sequences, approximately 18% seen once. V dropped 6 bases and J dropped 8 bases, with 11 bases sitting between them. The germline V gene encodes CDR1 MNHEY and CDR2 SMNVEV (reference sequence). The CDR3 is 12 residues long. This record comes from a study of identical twins. General study findings and limits: Modelling approaches yielded underestimates of out-of-frame TCR alpha sharing between monozygotic twins. Researchers reported weaker excess twin sharing in beta out-of-frame sequences. There is a chance that invariant MAIT and iNKT cells partially muddied zero-insertion analyses.

The rearrangement uses TRBV27 and TRBJ2-1; D is perhaps TRBD2 (6 bases). Input material: naive T cells sorted from blood. The clonotype was recovered from a man in his fifties or sixties in good health. DNA for the CDR3: TGTGCCAGCAGCTTTAGCGGCCATGAGCAGTTCTTC. Translation: CASSFSGHEQFF.